This T cell receptor beta chain comes out of a study of T cell repertoires in cytomegalovirus infection. The overall study: Indications of both CMV infection and matching HLA type were provided by public TCR beta signatures.

The germline V gene has CDR1 MDHEN and CDR2 SYDVKM. The CDR3 sequence is 20 residues long. The V segment lost 5 bases and the J segment 0 bases; nucleotides outside the gene matches: 18. General observations from the study: Identification of carriers of CMV plus the relevant HLA was achieved through cumulative public TCR beta family frequency. Ex vivo, HLA-C-restricted CMV-specific TCR beta clonotypes prevailed over the rest of the response.

TCRdb called the reads again in MiXCR, with one record for every CDR3 protein. The sample yields around 530,000 distinct CDR3 sequences, 16% seen once. This clonotype was detected ten times or more. Its antigen remains unknown. The V call is TRBV28, the J call TRBJ2-1; TRBD1 matches at 8 bases. The sample was CD8+ T cells from PBMCs. The receptor was isolated from a human donor in good health (CMV status not recorded). Some clones in this sample may be carry-over from other donors' samples. CDR3 DNA: TGTGCCAGCAGTCCGACACCTGTCGCCAGGGGGCCGAGCTCCTACAATGAGCAGTTCTTC. It encodes CASSPTPVARGPSSYNEQFF.